The rows below give T cell receptor beta chains drawn from one sample of a study of blood T cell repertoires in COVID-19. Assay used: immunoSEQ multiplex PCR; TCRdb lists only in-frame clones, some missing. The sample lists 40,000 to 60,000 clones; around 68% were seen once. Sequencing input: peripheral blood. Source of these receptors: a woman between 65 and 79 years old with acute or convalescent COVID-19. Each CDR3 is given with its conserved first and last residue. A D gene is named only where the DNA matches it firmly. Clone size appears in some rows only: once, few, many, or a class for an expanded clone.

d_gene	abundance	v_gene	j_gene	CDR3aa	CDR3nt
-	few	TRBV11-2	TRBJ2-5	CASSQTTEGAQYF	TGTGCCAGCAGCCAAACGACAGAGGGGGCCCAGTACTTC
-	-	TRBV11-1	TRBJ1-1	CASSSYTVTEAFF	TGTGCCAGCAGCTCTTACACAGTCACTGAAGCTTTCTTT
TRBD2	-	TRBV28	TRBJ2-3	CASRSPSGRGADTQYF	TGTGCCAGCAGAAGTCCTAGCGGGAGAGGTGCAGATACGCAGTATTTT
TRBD1	-	TRBV29-1	TRBJ2-1	CSVEPRKPGQGYEQFF	TGCAGCGTTGAGCCCCGGAAGCCGGGACAGGGGTATGAGCAGTTCTTC
-	-	TRBV5-4	TRBJ2-1	CASSLDLAGTHNEQFF	TGTGCCAGCAGCTTGGATTTGGCGGGGACCCACAATGAGCAGTTCTTC
-	-	TRBV2	TRBJ2-1	CASSITVSSYNEQFF	TGTGCCAGCAGTATCACAGTAAGCTCCTACAATGAGCAGTTCTTC
-	-	TRBV28	TRBJ2-5	CAVNREETQYF	TGTGCGGTAAACAGAGAAGAGACCCAGTACTTC
-	few	TRBV6-5	TRBJ2-7	CASSYSWRGLYEQYF	TGTGCCAGCAGTTACTCTTGGCGGGGTCTGTACGAGCAGTACTTC
-	-	TRBV29-1	TRBJ2-3	CSVEGQFYTDTQYF	TGCAGCGTTGAGGGGCAGTTTTACACAGATACGCAGTATTTT
TRBD1	-	TRBV12-3/TRBV12-4	TRBJ2-5	CASSPTGEETQYF	TGTGCCAGCAGTCCGACAGGGGAAGAGACCCAGTACTTC
-	-	TRBV5-4	TRBJ1-2	CASSFGEHGYTF	TGTGCCAGCAGCTTCGGAGAGCACGGCTACACCTTC
TRBD2	-	TRBV6-2/TRBV6-3	TRBJ2-1	CASSYRGLAGVSYNEQFF	TGTGCCAGCAGTTACAGAGGGTTAGCGGGAGTGAGCTACAATGAGCAGTTCTTC
TRBD1	-	TRBV5-1	TRBJ2-7	CASSLGTGGYYEQYF	TGCGCCAGCAGCTTAGGGACAGGGGGTTACTACGAGCAGTACTTC
TRBD1	-	TRBV5-4	TRBJ2-1	CASSLGLSGQGSNEQFF	TGTGCCAGCAGCTTGGGTCTTTCGGGACAGGGTAGTAATGAGCAGTTCTTC
-	-	TRBV19	TRBJ1-5	CASALRQSNQPQHF	TGTGCCAGTGCGCTCAGACAGAGCAATCAGCCCCAGCATTTT